This TCR beta chain emerged from a study of CD8 T cells in ankylosing spondylitis. TCRdb ran MiXCR on the 5' RACE reads and lists one entry per CDR3 protein. The data show 150,000 to 200,000 distinct CDR3 sequences, 10% to 15% seen once. The ends were cut back, 1 base at V and 8 bases at J, with 15 bases in the middle. The CDR3 runs 16 residues. Germline V CDR1 and CDR2: MGHRA, YSYEKL. This TCR was sampled from a female donor with ankylosing spondylitis or in good health (not recorded which). Sequencing used blood, either unsorted or a sorted T cell fraction (not recorded which). This chain uses TRBV4-1 with TRBJ1-6; perhaps TRBD1 as D (6 bases). CDR3 protein: CASSQVLSQGYSPLHF. CDR3 DNA sequence: TGCGCCAGCAGCCAAGTCCTTTCACAGGGTTATTCACCCCTCCACTTT.